Listed here are 30 T cell receptor beta chains from one sample, sequenced in a study of blood T cell repertoires in COVID-19. Assay: immunoSEQ multiplex PCR; the TCRdb copy retains only in-frame clones and omits some. The sample carries approximately 210,000 clones, about 84% recorded once. Material for sequencing was peripheral blood. All receptors come from a woman aged 80 or over with COVID-19, enrolled during active disease.

This clone was counted only a few times. The rearrangement links TRBV10-3 to TRBJ1-2; 7 positions agree with TRBD1. V was pared by 7 bases and J by 5 bases, with 10 bases of the junction left unmatched. The germline V gene encodes CDR1 ENHRY and CDR2 SYGVKD. The CDR3 is 14 residues long. CDR3 residues: CAITGDRLAYGYTF. The CDR3 DNA follows: TGTGCCATCACTGGGGACAGACTGGCATATGGCTACACCTTC.

This clone was picked up one time. The J gene is TRBJ2-1, the V gene TRBV6-5; D uncertain. CDR1 MNHEY and CDR2 SVGAGI come from the germline V gene. There are 14 residues in the CDR3. Trimming pared 7 bases from V and 1 base from J, leaving 11 bases between. This chain's CDR3 is CASMRIASYNEQFF. The DNA of the CDR3 is TGTGCCAGCATGAGGATTGCGTCCTACAATGAGCAGTTCTTC.

The CDR3 DNA reads TGTGCCAGCAGCCAGCCGCTACTAGCGGGTAACACCGGGGAGCTGTTTTTT. It specifies CASSQPLLAGNTGELFF. The chain links TRBV7-9 to TRBJ2-2; 9 bases agree with TRBD2. Germline lookup yields CDR1 SEHNR and CDR2 FQNEAQ (reference sequence). This CDR3 is 17 amino acids long. Losses at the gene ends were 5 bases for V and 2 bases for J; bases not matched to a gene: 9.

This chain joins TRBV27 and TRBJ2-5, with unresolved D. The CDR3 runs 13 residues. V was cut by 1 base and J by 5 bases, with 8 bases left in between. Germline V gene sequence: CDR1 MNHEY, CDR2 SMNVEV (reference sequence). CDR3 sequence (DNA): TGTGCCAGCAGTTTATTTTCGGGTGAGACCCAGTACTTC. It yields the protein CASSLFSGETQYF.

This clone was observed a few times. The V and J genes are TRBV28 and TRBJ2-2; TRBD1 agrees at 8 bases. The CDR3 covers 15 residues. After removal of 5 bases from V and 9 bases from J, the junction contained 11 bases not matched to a gene. Germline V CDR1 and CDR2: MDHEN, SYDVKM. In DNA, the CDR3 is TGTGCCAGCAGTATCTCCTCGGACAGGGACAGGGAGCTGTTTTTT. This translates into CASSISSDRDRELFF. The whole variable domain, remainder taken from reference TRBV28 and TRBJ2-2, is DVKVTQSSRYLVKRTGEKVFLECVQDMDHENMFWYRQDPGLGLRLIYFSYDVKMKEKGDIPEGYSVSREKKERFSLILESASTNQTSMYLCASSISSDRDRELFFGEGSRLTVL.

This chain joins TRBV24-1 and TRBJ1-1; D perhaps matches TRBD1 (6 bases). The CDR3 has 15 residues. Germline V gene lookup returns CDR1 KGHDR and CDR2 SFDVKD. V was trimmed by 2 bases and J by 3 bases, leaving 12 bases between them. The CDR3 nucleotides read TGTGCCACCAGTGATTCCTCGACAGGCGACACTGAAGCTTTCTTT. Translation: CATSDSSTGDTEAFF.

This chain uses TRBV11-2 with TRBJ1-2; no clear D. The germline gives CDR1 SGHAT, CDR2 FQNNGV. The CDR3 sequence is 16 residues long. The germline V and J ends were trimmed by 0 bases and 4 bases, with 15 bases remaining between them. The CDR3: CASSLDPRQRLYGYTF. The CDR3 region has the DNA TGTGCCAGCAGCTTAGATCCCCGGCAGCGACTCTATGGCTACACCTTC.

This chain uses TRBV11-2 with TRBJ1-4; 10 positions match TRBD1. Unmatched junction bases numbered 1, after V lost 1 base and J lost 8 bases. The germline CDR1 and CDR2 sequences are SGHAT and FQNNGV. The CDR3 has 14 residues. CDR3 loop: CASSLGQGAEKLFF. The CDR3 DNA reads as TGTGCCAGCAGCTTAGGACAGGGGGCCGAAAAACTGTTTTTT.

The chain joins TRBV6-5 to TRBJ1-2, with D tentatively TRBD1 (6 bases). CDR1 is MNHEY and CDR2 is SVGAGI in the germline V gene. The CDR3 has 13 residues. Trimming removed 2 bases at V and 6 bases at J, with 10 bases between. The CDR3 DNA follows: TGTGCCAGCAGTTACGCTTACAGGGATGGCTACACCTTC. Translating gives CASSYAYRDGYTF.

The chain employs TRBV7-9 and TRBJ1-1, with D unclear. The CDR3 runs to 13 residues. The V gene's germline CDR1 is SEHNR and CDR2 FQNEAQ (reference sequence). Deletions cut 4 bases from V and 5 bases from J, with 11 bases between. In DNA, the CDR3 is TGTGCCAGCAGCTCGGTTTTAGCAACTGAAGCTTTCTTT. Its protein product is CASSSVLATEAFF.

This chain uses TRBV28 with TRBJ2-7; D is perhaps TRBD2 (5 bases). V was clipped by 3 bases and J by 1 base, with 10 bases between them. This CDR3 has 14 amino acids. Per the germline V gene, CDR1 is MDHEN and CDR2 is SYDVKM. The CDR3 loop reads CASSLGSGSYEQYF. Written as DNA, the CDR3 is TGTGCCAGCAGTTTGGGGAGCGGTTCCTACGAGCAGTACTTC. The full variable domain, completed using reference TRBV28 and TRBJ2-7, is DVKVTQSSRYLVKRTGEKVFLECVQDMDHENMFWYRQDPGLGLRLIYFSYDVKMKEKGDIPEGYSVSREKKERFSLILESASTNQTSMYLCASSLGSGSYEQYFGPGTRLTVT.

The gene calls are TRBV2 and TRBJ1-3; 7 bases agree with TRBD1. The germline gives CDR1 SNHLY, CDR2 FYNNEI. J lost 0 bases, V lost 6 bases, and 11 bases had no gene match. The CDR3 extends over 17 amino acids. In DNA, the CDR3 is TGTGCCAGCAGGGAGGGACAGTGGGGGTACTCTGGAAACACCATATATTTT. It yields the protein CASREGQWGYSGNTIYF.

In its sample, this clone was seen once. This chain uses TRBV7-6 with TRBJ1-2; D is possibly TRBD1 (5 bases). Germline CDR1 reads SGHVS; CDR2 reads FNYEAQ. The V and J ends lost 1 base and 11 bases respectively, with 20 bases between them. The CDR3 is 15 residues long. This CDR3 is CASSLGGRGSPAYTF. CDR3 DNA sequence: TGTGCCAGCAGCTTAGGGGGCCGGGGGAGTCCCGCTTACACCTTC.

This clone was seen a handful of times. The gene calls are TRBV5-5 and TRBJ2-5, with D perhaps TRBD2 (5 bases). The CDR3 is 14 residues long. Per the germline V gene, CDR1 is SGHKS and CDR2 is YYEKEE (reference sequence). V lost 4 bases and J lost 5, with 15 bases in between. CDR3 in DNA: TGTGCCAGCAGCCTCAGCGGCTCATCGGAGACCCAGTACTTC. This gives the protein CASSLSGSSETQYF.

This chain uses TRBV28 with TRBJ1-5, with TRBD1 identical over 12 bases. The CDR3 runs to 16 residues. Trimming at V came to 6 bases and at J to 6 bases, leaving 9 bases not matched to a gene. The germline V gene has CDR1 MDHEN and CDR2 SYDVKM. CDR3 residues: CASSGTGGWVGQPQHF. CDR3 DNA sequence: TGTGCCAGCAGCGGGACAGGGGGCTGGGTCGGTCAGCCCCAGCATTTT.

This chain links TRBV15 with TRBJ2-4; 10 nucleotides line up with TRBD2. Germline V gene data show CDR1 as LNHNV and CDR2 as YYDKDF (reference sequence). V was clipped by 1 base and J by 6 bases; unmatched bases: 15. The CDR3 has 19 residues. The CDR3 sequence: CATSRVGEAGGPVRNIQYF. CDR3 in DNA: TGTGCCACCAGCAGAGTTGGGGAAGCGGGAGGGCCTGTGAGAAACATTCAGTACTTC.

The chain has TRBV2 and TRBJ1-6; D gene uncertain. Germline values: CDR1 SNHLY, CDR2 FYNNEI. V gave up 3 bases and J gave up 8 bases, with 5 bases separating them. This CDR3 has 12 amino acids. CDR3: CASSDGHSPLHF. As DNA, the CDR3 is TGTGCCAGCAGTGATGGGCATTCACCCCTCCACTTT.

This clone was seen a handful of times. The rearrangement uses TRBV28 and TRBJ1-2, with D maybe TRBD1 (5 bases). The CDR3 loop spans 11 amino acids. Germline lookup yields CDR1 MDHEN and CDR2 SYDVKM. Deletions cut 9 bases from V and 5 bases from J, with 10 bases between. The CDR3 spells CASGTEYGYTF. In DNA, the CDR3 is TGTGCCAGTGGGACTGAATATGGCTACACCTTC.

V usage is TRBV29-1 and J usage is TRBJ1-1, with D tentatively TRBD1 (5 bases). The CDR3 has 10 amino acids. Germline values: CDR1 SQVTM, CDR2 ANQGSEA. The ends were cut back, 4 bases at V and 7 bases at J, with 7 bases in the middle. In DNA form, the CDR3 reads TGCAGCGTTGGGGGACTTGAAGCTTTCTTT. This encodes CSVGGLEAFF.

V usage is TRBV10-3 and J usage is TRBJ1-5; D unresolved. The CDR3 spans 11 residues. Trimming removed 8 bases from V and 5 bases from J, with 7 bases in between. Germline V gives CDR1 ENHRY, CDR2 SYGVKD. The CDR3 is CAIGPDQPQHF. The CDR3 DNA reads TGTGCCATCGGGCCTGATCAGCCCCAGCATTTT.

The chain has TRBV29-1 and TRBJ2-1; 10 bases fit TRBD2. Germline lookup yields CDR1 SQVTM and CDR2 ANQGSEA. Trimming cost V 3 bases and J 3 bases; bases outside gene matches: 2. The CDR3 loop spans 14 amino acids. The CDR3 region is CSVEASGGYNEQFF. As DNA, the CDR3 is TGCAGCGTTGAGGCTAGCGGGGGCTACAATGAGCAGTTCTTC.

The chain uses TRBV7-3 and TRBJ1-5; D not resolved. The germline V and J ends were trimmed by 3 bases and 5 bases, with 8 bases remaining between them. Germline lookup yields CDR1 SGHTA and CDR2 FQGTGA. This CDR3 region has 13 residues. The CDR3 DNA sequence: TGTGCCAGCAGCTTTTCGTTTGATCAGCCCCAGCATTTT. This codes for CASSFSFDQPQHF.

The chain couples TRBV5-4 to TRBJ1-2, with D perhaps TRBD1 (6 bases). Trimming stripped 4 bases from V and 4 bases from J, with 11 bases between. The CDR3 is 13 amino acids. CDR1 and CDR2 (germline): SGHNT, YYREEE (reference sequence). CDR3 bases: TGTGCCAGCAGCCCGGACAGTATCTATGGCTACACCTTC. This encodes CASSPDSIYGYTF.

This chain links TRBV28 with TRBJ1-4; possibly TRBD1 for D (5 bases). The CDR3 consists of 12 residues. V shed 8 bases and J shed 8 bases, with 12 bases lying between them. The germline CDR1 and CDR2 sequences are MDHEN and SYDVKM. The CDR3 coding sequence is TGTGCCAGCGGGAGGGGAGTGGAAAAACTGTTTTTT. Its protein is CASGRGVEKLFF. Full variable domain (missing parts from reference TRBV28 and TRBJ1-4): DVKVTQSSRYLVKRTGEKVFLECVQDMDHENMFWYRQDPGLGLRLIYFSYDVKMKEKGDIPEGYSVSREKKERFSLILESASTNQTSMYLCASGRGVEKLFFGSGTQLSVL.

The sample holds one count of this clone. The J gene is TRBJ2-7, the V gene TRBV30, with D perhaps TRBD2 (6 bases). The CDR3 extends over 12 amino acids. With 5 bases removed from V and 5 bases from J, the gap between germline ends came to 13 bases. In germline, CDR1 is GTSNPN, CDR2 SVGIG (reference sequence). CDR3 region: CAWSDGRNEQYF. CDR3 nucleotides: TGTGCCTGGTCTGACGGGAGAAACGAGCAGTACTTC.

In its sample, this clone was seen once. The chain carries TRBV11-1 and TRBJ2-7; 7 positions agree with TRBD1. The CDR3 length is 13 residues. J lost 4 bases, V lost 5 bases, and 5 bases had no gene match. Germline CDR1 reads SGHAT; CDR2 reads FQDESV (reference sequence). CDR3 protein: CASSGLQGYEQYF. In DNA form, the CDR3 reads TGTGCCAGCAGCGGCCTACAGGGGTACGAGCAGTACTTC.

The V gene is TRBV27, the J gene TRBJ2-7, with 7 bases aligning to TRBD1. CDR3 length: 15 amino acids. Germline V gene sequence: CDR1 MNHEY, CDR2 SMNVEV (reference sequence). The ends lost 3 bases at V and 6 bases at J; junction bases unmatched: 11. The CDR3 sequence: CASSFPDRPFGEQYF. CDR3 DNA: TGTGCCAGCAGTTTCCCGGACAGGCCCTTTGGCGAGCAGTACTTC.

The V gene is TRBV5-1, the J gene TRBJ1-1; D gene uncertain. CDR3 size: 13 residues. V was cut by 2 bases and J by 3 bases, with 8 bases left in between. The germline CDR1 and CDR2 sequences are SGHRS and YFSETQ. The CDR3 here is CASSFNGDTEAFF. The CDR3 bases are TGCGCCAGCAGCTTCAACGGGGACACTGAAGCTTTCTTT.

This clone was seen once. This chain connects TRBV3-1 (or the pseudogene TRBV3-2) to TRBJ1-3; 7 positions agree with TRBD1. The J segment lost 0 bases and the V segment lost 3 bases, leaving 5 bases of the junction unmatched. The CDR3 extends over 16 amino acids. CDR1 LGHDT and CDR2 YNNKEL come from the germline V gene (reference sequence). As DNA, the CDR3 is TGTGCCAGCAGCCACTCGGGACAGCACTCTGGAAACACCATATATTTT. The encoded protein is CASSHSGQHSGNTIYF.

The chain joins TRBV5-1 to TRBJ2-7; TRBD1 might be the D (5 bases). Between the trimmed V and J ends, which lost 3 bases and 6 bases, there was a span of 10 bases. Germline assignment: CDR1 SGHRS and CDR2 YFSETQ. There are 12 residues in the CDR3. CDR3 residues: CASSYRTSEQYF. The CDR3 DNA reads TGCGCCAGCAGCTACAGGACCAGCGAGCAGTACTTC.